Only a few counts were recorded for the clone carrying this TCR beta chain. The sample comes from a study of blood T cell repertoires in COVID-19. Overall study: Acute and convalescent COVID-19 samples came from the United States, Italy and Spain. T cells, B-cell-depleted T cells, or PBMCs provided the cDNA or gDNA that served as material.

Generated by immunoSEQ multiplex PCR, the TCRdb table keeps only in-frame clones and is missing some. The data contain 90,000 to 150,000 clones, around 80% of them seen just once; the ten biggest clones take up almost 4%. The CDR3 covers 16 residues. CDR1 and CDR2 (germline): SGHTA, FQGNSA. The V segment lost 1 base and the J segment 2 bases; nucleotides outside the gene matches: 6. This chain uses TRBV7-2 with TRBJ2-3; 7 nucleotides agree with TRBD2. Input material: peripheral blood. This clonotype was sampled from a woman older than 75 with acute or convalescent COVID-19. The CDR3 is CASSLVGGTITDTQYF. The CDR3, as DNA: TGTGCCAGCAGCTTAGTGGGGGGGACGATCACAGATACGCAGTATTTT. The whole variable domain, filled in from reference TRBV7-2 and TRBJ2-3, reads GAGVSQSPSNKVTEKGKDVELRCDPISGHTALYWYRQSLGQGLEFLIYFQGNSAPDKSGLPSDRFSAERTGGSVSTLTIQRTQQEDSAVYLCASSLVGGTITDTQYFGPGTRLTVL.